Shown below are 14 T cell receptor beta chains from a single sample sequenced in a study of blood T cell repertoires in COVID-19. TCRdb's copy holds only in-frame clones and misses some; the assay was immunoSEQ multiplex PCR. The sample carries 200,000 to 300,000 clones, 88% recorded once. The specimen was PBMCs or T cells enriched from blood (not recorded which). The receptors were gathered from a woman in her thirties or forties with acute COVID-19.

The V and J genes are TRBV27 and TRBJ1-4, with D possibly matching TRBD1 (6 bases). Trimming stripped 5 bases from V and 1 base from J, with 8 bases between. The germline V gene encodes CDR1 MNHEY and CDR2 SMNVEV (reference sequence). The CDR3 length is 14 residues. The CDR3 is CASSGRGTNEKLFF. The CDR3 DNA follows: TGTGCCAGCAGTGGCAGGGGAACTAATGAAAAACTGTTTTTT.

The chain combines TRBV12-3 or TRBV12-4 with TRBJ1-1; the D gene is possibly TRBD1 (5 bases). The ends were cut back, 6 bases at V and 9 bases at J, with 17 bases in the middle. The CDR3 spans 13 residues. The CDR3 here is CASSSQGMVKAFF. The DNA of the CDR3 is TGTGCCAGCAGCAGTCAGGGAATGGTTAAAGCTTTCTTT.

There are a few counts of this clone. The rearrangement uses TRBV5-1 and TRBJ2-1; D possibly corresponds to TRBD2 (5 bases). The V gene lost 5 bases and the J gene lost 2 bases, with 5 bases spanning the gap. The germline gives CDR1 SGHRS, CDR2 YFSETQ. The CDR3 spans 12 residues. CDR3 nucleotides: TGCGCCAGCAGGGAGGCCTACAATGAGCAGTTCTTC. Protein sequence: CASREAYNEQFF. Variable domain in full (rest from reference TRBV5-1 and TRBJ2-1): KAGVTQTPRYLIKTRGQQVTLSCSPISGHRSVSWYQQTPGQGLQFLFEYFSETQRNKGNFPGRFSGRQFSNSRSEMNVSTLELGDSALYLCASREAYNEQFFGPGTRLTVL.

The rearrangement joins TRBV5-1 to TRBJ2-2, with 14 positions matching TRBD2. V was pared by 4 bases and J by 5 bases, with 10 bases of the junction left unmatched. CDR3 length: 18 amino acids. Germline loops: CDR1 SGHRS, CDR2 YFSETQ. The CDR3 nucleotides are TGCGCCAGCAGCCCTCCGACTAGCGGGAGGGGGAAAACCGGGGAGCTGTTTTTT. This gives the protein CASSPPTSGRGKTGELFF.

In DNA form, the CDR3 reads TGTGCCAGCAGCTTATCTGGGGGGGACACGCACGTC. Translating gives CASSLSGGDTHV. V and J are TRBV11-2 and TRBJ2-7, with D possibly TRBD2 on 7 matching bases. There are 12 residues in the CDR3. From germline, CDR1 is SGHAT and CDR2 FQNNGV.

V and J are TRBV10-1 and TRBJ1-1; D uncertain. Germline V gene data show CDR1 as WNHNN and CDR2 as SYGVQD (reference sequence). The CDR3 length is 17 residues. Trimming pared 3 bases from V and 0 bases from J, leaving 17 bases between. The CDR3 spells CASSERSSTRLNTEAFF. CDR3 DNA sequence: TGCGCCAGCAGTGAACGGTCTTCAACCCGATTGAACACTGAAGCTTTCTTT.

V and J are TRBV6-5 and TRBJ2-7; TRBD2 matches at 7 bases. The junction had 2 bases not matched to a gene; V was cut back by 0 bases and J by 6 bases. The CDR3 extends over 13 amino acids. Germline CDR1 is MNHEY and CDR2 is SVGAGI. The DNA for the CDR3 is TGTGCCAGCAGTTACTCGCGGGGGAGCGAGCAGTACGTC. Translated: CASSYSRGSEQYV.

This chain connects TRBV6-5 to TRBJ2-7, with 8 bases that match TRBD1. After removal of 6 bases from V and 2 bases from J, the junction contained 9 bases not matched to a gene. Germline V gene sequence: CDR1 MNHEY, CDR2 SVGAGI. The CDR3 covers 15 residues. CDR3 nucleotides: TGTGCCAGCAGGAGAGGGACAGGCGATCCCTACGAGCAGTACTTC. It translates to CASRRGTGDPYEQYF.

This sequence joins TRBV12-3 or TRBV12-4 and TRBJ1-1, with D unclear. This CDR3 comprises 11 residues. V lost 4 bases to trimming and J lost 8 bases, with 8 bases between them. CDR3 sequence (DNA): TGTGCCAGCAGTTACGAGGGCGAAGCTTTCTTT. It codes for CASSYEGEAFF.

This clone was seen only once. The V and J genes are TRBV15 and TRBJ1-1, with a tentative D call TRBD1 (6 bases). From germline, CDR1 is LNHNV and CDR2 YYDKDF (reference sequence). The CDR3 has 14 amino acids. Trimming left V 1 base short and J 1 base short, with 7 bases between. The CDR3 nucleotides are TGTGCCACCAGCAGAGCGGACAGGAACACTGAAGCTTTCTTT. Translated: CATSRADRNTEAFF.

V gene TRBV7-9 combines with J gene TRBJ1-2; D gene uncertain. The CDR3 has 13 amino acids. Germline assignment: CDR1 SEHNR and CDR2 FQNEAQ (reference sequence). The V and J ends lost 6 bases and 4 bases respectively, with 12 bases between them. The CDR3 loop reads CASRSSVVYGYTF. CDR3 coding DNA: TGTGCCAGCAGGTCCAGCGTGGTCTATGGCTACACCTTC. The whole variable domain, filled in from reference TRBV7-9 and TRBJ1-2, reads DTGVSQNPRHKITKRGQNVTFRCDPISEHNRLYWYRQTLGQGPEFLTYFQNEAQLEKSRLLSDRFSAERPKGSFSTLEIQRTEQGDSAMYLCASRSSVVYGYTFGSGTRLTVV.

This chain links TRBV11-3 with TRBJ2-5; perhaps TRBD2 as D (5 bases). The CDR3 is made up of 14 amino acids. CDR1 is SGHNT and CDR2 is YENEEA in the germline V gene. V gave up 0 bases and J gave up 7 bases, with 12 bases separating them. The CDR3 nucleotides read TGTGCCAGCAGCTTAGATTTGGACTCTCCGACCCAGTACTTC. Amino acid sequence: CASSLDLDSPTQYF.

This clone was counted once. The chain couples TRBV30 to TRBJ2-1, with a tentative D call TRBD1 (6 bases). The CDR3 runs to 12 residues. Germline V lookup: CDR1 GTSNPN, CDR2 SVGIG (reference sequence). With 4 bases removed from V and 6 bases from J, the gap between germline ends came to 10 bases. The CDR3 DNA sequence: TGTGCCTGGAACAGGGAGTCCAATGAGCAGTTCTTC. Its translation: CAWNRESNEQFF. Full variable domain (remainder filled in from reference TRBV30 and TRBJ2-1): SQTIHQWPATLVQPVGSPLSLECTVEGTSNPNLYWYRQAAGRGLQLLFYSVGIGQISSEVPQNLSASRPQDRQFILSSKKLLLSDSGFYLCAWNRESNEQFFGPGTRLTVL.

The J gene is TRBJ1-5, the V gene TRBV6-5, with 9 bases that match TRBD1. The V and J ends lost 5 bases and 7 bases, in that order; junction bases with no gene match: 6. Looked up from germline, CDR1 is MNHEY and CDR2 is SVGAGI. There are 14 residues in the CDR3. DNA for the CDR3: TGTGCCAGCAGTCTAGGACAGGGGATCCAGCCCCAGCATTTT. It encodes CASSLGQGIQPQHF.